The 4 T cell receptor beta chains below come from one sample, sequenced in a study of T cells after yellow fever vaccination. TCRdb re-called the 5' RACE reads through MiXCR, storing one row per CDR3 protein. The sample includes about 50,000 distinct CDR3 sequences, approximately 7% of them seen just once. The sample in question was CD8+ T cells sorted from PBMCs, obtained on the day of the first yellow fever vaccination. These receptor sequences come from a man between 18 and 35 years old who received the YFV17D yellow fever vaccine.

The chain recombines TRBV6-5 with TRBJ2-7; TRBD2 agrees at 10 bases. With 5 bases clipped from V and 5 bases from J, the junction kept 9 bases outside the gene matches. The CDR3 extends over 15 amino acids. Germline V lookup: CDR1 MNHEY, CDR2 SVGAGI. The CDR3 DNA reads TGTGCCAGCAGTCCCTCGGGAGCGGGGGGGCACGAGCAGTACGTC. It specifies CASSPSGAGGHEQYV.

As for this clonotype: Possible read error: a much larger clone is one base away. The CDR3 DNA reads as TGTGCCAGGAGCCGCTACACCGGGGAGCTGTTTTTT. It is translated as CARSRYTGELFF. The genes are TRBV27 and TRBJ2-2; D is ambiguous. The ends were cut back, 9 bases at V and 3 bases at J, with 8 bases in the middle. The CDR3 sequence is 12 residues long. The germline gives CDR1 MNHEY, CDR2 SMNVEV (reference sequence).

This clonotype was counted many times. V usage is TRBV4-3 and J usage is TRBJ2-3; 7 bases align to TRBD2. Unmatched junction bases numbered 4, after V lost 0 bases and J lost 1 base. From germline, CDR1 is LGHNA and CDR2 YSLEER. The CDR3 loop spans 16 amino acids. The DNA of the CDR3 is TGCGCCAGCAGCCAAGATCCGAGCGGGGGCACAGATACGCAGTATTTT. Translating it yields CASSQDPSGGTDTQYF.

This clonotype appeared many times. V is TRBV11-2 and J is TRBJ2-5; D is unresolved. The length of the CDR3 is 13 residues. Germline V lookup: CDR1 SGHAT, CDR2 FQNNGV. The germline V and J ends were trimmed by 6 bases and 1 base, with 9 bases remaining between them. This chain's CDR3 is CASRVATQETQYF. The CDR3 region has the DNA TGTGCCAGCAGAGTGGCGACCCAAGAGACCCAGTACTTC.